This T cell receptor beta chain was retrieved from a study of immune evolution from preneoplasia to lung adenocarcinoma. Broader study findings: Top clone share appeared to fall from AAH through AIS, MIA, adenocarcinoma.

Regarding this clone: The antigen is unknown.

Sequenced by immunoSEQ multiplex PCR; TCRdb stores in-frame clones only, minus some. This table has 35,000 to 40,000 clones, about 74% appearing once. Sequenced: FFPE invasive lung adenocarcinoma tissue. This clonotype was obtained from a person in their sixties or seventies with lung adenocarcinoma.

CDR3 nucleotide sequence: TGTGCCAGCAAGGGACTCTCGAACTATGGCTACACCTTC. It is translated as CASKGLSNYGYTF. The chain couples TRBV28 to TRBJ1-2; D may be TRBD1 (5 bases). Germline V CDR1 and CDR2: MDHEN, SYDVKM. V was trimmed by 7 bases and J by 2 bases, leaving 11 bases between them. The CDR3 loop spans 13 amino acids.